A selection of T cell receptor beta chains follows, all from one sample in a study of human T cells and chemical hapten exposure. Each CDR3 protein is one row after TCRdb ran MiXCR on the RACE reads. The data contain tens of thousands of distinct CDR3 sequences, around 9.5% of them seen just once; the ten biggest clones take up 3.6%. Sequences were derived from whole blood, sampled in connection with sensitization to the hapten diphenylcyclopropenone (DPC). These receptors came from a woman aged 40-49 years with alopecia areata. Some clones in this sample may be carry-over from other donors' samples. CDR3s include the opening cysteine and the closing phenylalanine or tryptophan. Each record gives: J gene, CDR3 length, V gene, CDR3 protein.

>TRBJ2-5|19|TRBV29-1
CSVEDGLAGGTLYQETQYF
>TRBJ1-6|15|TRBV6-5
CASSYDGDLNSPLHF
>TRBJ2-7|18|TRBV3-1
CASSQWKDSGVSSYEQYF
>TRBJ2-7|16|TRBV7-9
CASSIGLAGGTYEQYF
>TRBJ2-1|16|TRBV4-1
CASSQVPSGVLNEQFF
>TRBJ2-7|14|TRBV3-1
CASSQAGYSYEQYF
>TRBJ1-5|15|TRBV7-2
CASSLEGTENQPQHF
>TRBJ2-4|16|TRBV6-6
CASSSLTRDRQNIQYF
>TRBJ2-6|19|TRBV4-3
CASSQEGVAGTSGANVLTF
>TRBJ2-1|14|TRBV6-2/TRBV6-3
CASRWTGSYNEQFF
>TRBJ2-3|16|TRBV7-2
CASSFLTQRITDTQYF
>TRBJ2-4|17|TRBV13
CASSLRRSTAAKNIQYF
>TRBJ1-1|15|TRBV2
CASSELGGSDTEAFF
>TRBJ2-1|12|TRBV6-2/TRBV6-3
CASRGPSGGLFF